Each of the 10 T cell receptor beta chains below was sequenced from the same sample in a study of tissue T cells after allogeneic stem cell transplantation. The repertoire was sequenced with immunoSEQ multiplex PCR; TCRdb's copy has only in-frame clones and lacks some. Of thousands of clones detected, around 50% appear once; the ten largest clones hold roughly 26%. Time point described: mouse harvest day 7 after allogeneic transplant. Each mouse received 10^7 T-cell-depleted marrow cells plus 10^6 splenic CD5+ T cells by tail vein. Specimen: spleen. These receptors all stem from a female BALB/c mouse given C57BL/6 T cells with graft-versus-host disease after an allogeneic hematopoietic cell transplant.

As regards this clone: Mouse names are used for the genes. The read finishes 1 residue shy of the CDR3 end, and the germline J gene is used to complete it. The chain has TRBV17 and TRBJ2-5; D is uncertain. Trimming cost V 0 bases and J 0 bases, with 7 bases left between them. The V gene's germline CDR1 is MNHDT and CDR2 YYDKIL. The length of the CDR3 is 15 residues. The CDR3 here is CASSRDLGNQDTQYF. CDR3 DNA, as far as it was read: TGTGCTAGCAGTAGAGATCTTGGGAACCAAGACACCCAGTAC. Complete variable domain (other parts from reference TRBV17 and TRBJ2-5): DTTVKQNPRYKLARVGKPVNLICSQTMNHDTMYWYQKKPNQAPKLLLFYYDKILNREADTFEKFQSSRPNNSFCSLYIGSAGLEYSAMYLCASSRDLGNQDTQYFGPGTRLLVL.

This clone was seen more than once but under ten times. Genes and germline come from the mouse. The read comes to an end 1 residue before the CDR3 does, leaving the germline J gene to fill in the end. The chain combines TRBV19 with TRBJ2-7, with 10 bases fitting TRBD2. The V segment lost 4 bases and the J segment 1 base; nucleotides outside the gene matches: 5. This CDR3 is 15 amino acids long. CDR1 and CDR2 from the germline V gene are FNHDT and SITEND (reference sequence). The covered CDR3 bases are TGTGCCAGCAGTCGCTCTGGGGGGGCGTCCTATGAACAGTAC. Protein sequence: CASSRSGGASYEQY. The complete CDR3 protein is CASSRSGGASYEQYF.

This clone was detected a few times. Here the gene names and germline are mouse. The read falls 1 residue short of the CDR3 end, and the missing part is taken from the germline J gene. This rearrangement joins TRBV31 to TRBJ2-7, with D perhaps TRBD1 or TRBD2 (6 bases each). CDR1 and CDR2 from the germline V gene are GKSSPN and SITVG. Between the trimmed V and J ends, which lost 0 bases and 0 bases, there was a span of 6 bases. The CDR3 runs 13 residues. The CDR3 loop is CAWSLGASYEQYF. Partial CDR3 DNA: TGTGCCTGGAGTCTGGGGGCCTCCTATGAACAGTAC.

This clone is medium-sized. Genes and germline are mouse. Read data end 1 residue before the CDR3 end; the end is taken from the germline J gene. This chain joins TRBV24 and TRBJ2-2; 13 bases are a match to TRBD2. The germline gives CDR1 KGHTA, CDR2 FRNEEI. The CDR3 consists of 17 residues. Trimming cost V 3 bases and J 4 bases; bases outside gene matches: 5. This chain's CDR3 is CASSLRRDWGGTGQLYF. CDR3 DNA (partial): TGTGCCAGCAGTCTCCGCCGGGACTGGGGGGGCACCGGGCAGCTCTAC.

On this clone itself: The gene symbols are mouse symbols. The read finishes 1 residue shy of the CDR3 end, and the germline J gene is used to complete it. The gene calls are TRBV16 and TRBJ2-1; a weak D match, TRBD1 (6 bases). V lost 4 bases and J 1 base, leaving 11 bases between the germline ends. The V gene's germline CDR1 is SGHSA and CDR2 FRNQAP. The CDR3 consists of 15 residues. The CDR3 bases that were read are TGTGCAAGCAGCTCTTCAGGGGTCAACTATGCTGAGCAGTTC. It is translated as CASSSSGVNYAEQF. The full CDR3 sequence reads CASSSSGVNYAEQFF.

By share, this clone counts as large (0.1 to 1%). Mouse germline and gene names are used. With the read ending 1 residue before the CDR3 end, the germline J gene is used to fill in that end. This chain links TRBV31 with TRBJ2-5, with D hard to call. The CDR3 has 13 amino acids. With 1 base removed from V and 0 bases from J, the gap between germline ends came to 5 bases. Germline V gene lookup returns CDR1 GKSSPN and CDR2 SITVG. The sequenced CDR3 bases are TGTGCCTGGAGTCCCAATAACCAAGACACCCAGTAC. Its protein product is CAWSPNNQDTQY. The full CDR3 sequence reads CAWSPNNQDTQYF.

In the case of this clone: Here the gene names and germline are mouse. The read halts 1 residue ahead of the CDR3 end, with the missing end drawn from the germline J gene. V gene TRBV17 combines with J gene TRBJ1-1, with no clear D. Trimming shortened V by 6 bases and J by 1 base, and 9 bases separated the two germline ends. From germline, CDR1 is MNHDT and CDR2 YYDKIL. The CDR3 sequence is 13 residues long. Partial CDR3 DNA: TGTGCTAGCAGCCCCGGCAGAAACACAGAAGTCTTC. It is translated as CASSPGRNTEVF. The entire CDR3 protein is CASSPGRNTEVFF. The full variable domain, its missing parts supplied by reference TRBV17 and TRBJ1-1, is DTTVKQNPRYKLARVGKPVNLICSQTMNHDTMYWYQKKPNQAPKLLLFYYDKILNREADTFEKFQSSRPNNSFCSLYIGSAGLEYSAMYLCASSPGRNTEVFFGKGTRLTVV.

Notes on this clone: The germline and genes are mouse ones. The read halts 1 residue ahead of the CDR3 end, with the missing end drawn from the germline J gene. The rearrangement links TRBV13-1 to TRBJ2-7, with 8 positions matching TRBD1. The CDR3 loop spans 13 amino acids. The germline CDR1 and CDR2 sequences are NSHNY and SYGAGN. The V and J ends lost 6 bases and 6 bases, in that order; junction bases with no gene match: 8. This CDR3 is CASTLDRVREQYF. The CDR3 bases that were read are TGTGCCAGCACCCTGGACAGGGTGCGTGAACAGTAC.

Worth noting for this clone: Genes here carry mouse names. The read terminates 1 residue ahead of where the CDR3 ends, so the germline J gene completes it. The chain has TRBV26 and TRBJ1-3; perhaps TRBD1 as D (5 bases). Germline V gives CDR1 KGHPV, CDR2 FQNQEV (reference sequence). The CDR3 covers 16 residues. Trimming left V 2 bases short and J 0 bases short, with 11 bases between. CDR3 DNA (partial): TGTGCCAGCAGTCTGCGGACATACCATTCTGGAAATACGCTCTAT. Translated: CASSLRTYHSGNTLY. The whole CDR3 reads CASSLRTYHSGNTLYF.

This clone turned up a few times. All gene names here are mouse names. The CDR3 end lies 1 residue beyond the end of the read and is filled in from the germline J gene. V is TRBV5 and J is TRBJ2-7; D is ambiguous. Germline V gene data show CDR1 as LGHNA and CDR2 as YNLKQL (reference sequence). The V end was cut by 0 bases, the J end by 3 bases, with 6 bases between. The CDR3 has 13 amino acids. The CDR3 is CASSQELIYEQYF. CDR3 DNA (partial): TGTGCCAGCAGCCAAGAACTCATCTATGAACAGTAC.